This T cell receptor beta chain was obtained from a study of blood T cell repertoires in COVID-19. Data came from immunoSEQ multiplex PCR; TCRdb stores just in-frame clones and leaves some out. The sample carries around 200,000 clones, roughly 86% recorded once. This sequence was found in a man aged 40-49 years with active or convalescent COVID-19. Material: peripheral blood.

CDR3 region: CASSELDRGNEQFF. The CDR3 coding sequence is TGTGCCAGCAGTGAATTGGACAGGGGGAATGAGCAGTTCTTC. The rearrangement uses TRBV25-1 and TRBJ2-1; TRBD1 matches at 10 bases. V shed 1 base and J 7 bases; nucleotides not matched to a gene: 1. The germline V gene has CDR1 MGHDK and CDR2 SYGVNS. CDR3 length: 14 amino acids.